This entry is about one TCR beta chain. Its antigen is not known. A sort by CD45RO/CCR7/CD25/CD127/CD95/CD27 yielded CD4+ naive, central memory, regulatory and stem cell-like memory cells. The data are from a study of beta chain features in type 1 diabetes. Study outcomes and limitations: Sequencing of cDNA might inflate the share of cells that strongly express TCR.

Germline loops: CDR1 SEHNR, CDR2 FQNEAQ (reference sequence). Trimming cost V 5 bases and J 2 bases; bases outside gene matches: 4. The CDR3 length is 14 residues. TCRB transcripts that were expressed got sequenced, as all of the isolated RNA had been reverse transcribed. Here immunoSEQ multiplex PCR was the method, and the copy in TCRdb shows in-frame clones only, minus some. The sample shows 200,000 to 250,000 clones, 68% of them seen only once. This receptor was identified in a man aged 25-45 years in good health. Specimen: naive CD4+ T cells from blood. The chain carries TRBV7-9 and TRBJ2-3, with TRBD1 identical over 7 bases. The DNA of the CDR3 is TGTGCCAGCAGCCCCGACAGGGCCACAGATACGCAGTATTTT. This codes for CASSPDRATDTQYF. The whole variable domain, remainder taken from reference TRBV7-9 and TRBJ2-3, is DTGVSQNPRHKITKRGQNVTFRCDPISEHNRLYWYRQTLGQGPEFLTYFQNEAQLEKSRLLSDRFSAERPKGSFSTLEIQRTEQGDSAMYLCASSPDRATDTQYFGPGTRLTVL.